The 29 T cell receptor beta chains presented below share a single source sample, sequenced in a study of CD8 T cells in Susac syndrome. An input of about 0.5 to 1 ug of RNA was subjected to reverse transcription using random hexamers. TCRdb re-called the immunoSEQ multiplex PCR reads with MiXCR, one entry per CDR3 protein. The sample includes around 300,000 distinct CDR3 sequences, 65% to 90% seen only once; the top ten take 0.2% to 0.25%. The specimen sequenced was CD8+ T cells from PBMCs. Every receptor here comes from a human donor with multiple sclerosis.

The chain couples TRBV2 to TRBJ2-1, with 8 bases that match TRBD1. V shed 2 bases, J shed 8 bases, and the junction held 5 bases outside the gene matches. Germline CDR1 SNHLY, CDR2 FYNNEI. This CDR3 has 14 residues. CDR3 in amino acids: CASSESVTGDEQFF. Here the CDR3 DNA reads TGTGCCAGCAGTGAAAGCGTGACAGGGGATGAGCAGTTCTTC.

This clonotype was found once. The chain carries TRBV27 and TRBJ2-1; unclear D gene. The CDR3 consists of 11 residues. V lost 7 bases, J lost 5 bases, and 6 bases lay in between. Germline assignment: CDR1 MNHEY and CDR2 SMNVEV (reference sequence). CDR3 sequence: CASKRHNEQFF. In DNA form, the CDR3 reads TGTGCCAGCAAGAGACACAATGAGCAGTTCTTC.

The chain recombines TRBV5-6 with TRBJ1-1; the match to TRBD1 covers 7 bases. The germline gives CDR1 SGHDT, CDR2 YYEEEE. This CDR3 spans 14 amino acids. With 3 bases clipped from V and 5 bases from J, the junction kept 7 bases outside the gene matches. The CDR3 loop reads CASSWAQGDTEAFF. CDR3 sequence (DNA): TGTGCCAGCAGCTGGGCGCAGGGGGATACTGAAGCTTTCTTT.

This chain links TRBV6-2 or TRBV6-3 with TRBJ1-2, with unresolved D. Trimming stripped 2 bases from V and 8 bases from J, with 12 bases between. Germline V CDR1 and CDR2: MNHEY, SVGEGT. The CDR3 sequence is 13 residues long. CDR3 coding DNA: TGTGCCAGCAGTTACGACCGCTATGGCGGCTACACCTTC. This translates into CASSYDRYGGYTF.

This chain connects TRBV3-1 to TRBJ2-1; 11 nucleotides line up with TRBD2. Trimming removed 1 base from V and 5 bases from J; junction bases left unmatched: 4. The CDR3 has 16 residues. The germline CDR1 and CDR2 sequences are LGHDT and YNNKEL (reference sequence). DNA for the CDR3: TGTGCCAGCAGCCAAGTACAACTAGCGGGAGACAATGAGCAGTTCTTC. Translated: CASSQVQLAGDNEQFF.

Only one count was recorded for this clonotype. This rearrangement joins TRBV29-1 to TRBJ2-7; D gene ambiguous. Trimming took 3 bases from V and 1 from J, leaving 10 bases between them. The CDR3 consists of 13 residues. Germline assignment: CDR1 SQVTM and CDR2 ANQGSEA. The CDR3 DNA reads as TGCAGCGTTGAGTCGGCGGTATCCTACGAGCAGTACTTC. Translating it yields CSVESAVSYEQYF.

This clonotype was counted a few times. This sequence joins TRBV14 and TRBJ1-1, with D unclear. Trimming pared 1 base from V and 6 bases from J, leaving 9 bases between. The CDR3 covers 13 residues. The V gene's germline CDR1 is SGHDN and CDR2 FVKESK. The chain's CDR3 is CASSQVGGSEAFF. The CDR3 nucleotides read TGTGCCAGCAGCCAAGTCGGTGGGTCTGAAGCTTTCTTT.

CDR3 region: CASSLPTSITYEQYF. For the CDR3, the DNA is TGTGCCAGCAGCCTCCCGACTAGCATAACCTACGAGCAGTACTTC. The chain uses TRBV13 and TRBJ2-7; 7 nucleotides line up with TRBD2. Germline V gene sequence: CDR1 PRHDT, CDR2 FYEKMQ (reference sequence). The CDR3 totals 15 residues. With V trimmed by 5 bases and J by 2 bases, 9 bases remained unmatched.

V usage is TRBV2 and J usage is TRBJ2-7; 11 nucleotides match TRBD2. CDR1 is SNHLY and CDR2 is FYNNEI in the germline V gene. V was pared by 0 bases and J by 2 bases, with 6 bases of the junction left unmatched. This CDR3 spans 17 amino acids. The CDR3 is CASSEAGGTSGAYEQYF. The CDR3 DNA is TGTGCCAGCAGTGAAGCAGGGGGGACTAGCGGTGCCTACGAGCAGTACTTC.

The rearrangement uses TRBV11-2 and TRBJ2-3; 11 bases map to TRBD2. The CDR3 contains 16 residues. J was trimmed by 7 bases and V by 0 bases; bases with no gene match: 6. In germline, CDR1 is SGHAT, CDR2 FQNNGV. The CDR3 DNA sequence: TGTGCCAGCAGCTTAGACCCTAGCGGGAGGCTGTATACGCAGTATTTT. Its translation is CASSLDPSGRLYTQYF. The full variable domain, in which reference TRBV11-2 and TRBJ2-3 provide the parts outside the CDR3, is EAGVAQSPRYKIIEKRQSVAFWCNPISGHATLYWYQQILGQGPKLLIQFQNNGVVDDSQLPKDRFSAERLKGVDSTLKIQPAKLEDSAVYLCASSLDPSGRLYTQYFGPGTRLTVL.

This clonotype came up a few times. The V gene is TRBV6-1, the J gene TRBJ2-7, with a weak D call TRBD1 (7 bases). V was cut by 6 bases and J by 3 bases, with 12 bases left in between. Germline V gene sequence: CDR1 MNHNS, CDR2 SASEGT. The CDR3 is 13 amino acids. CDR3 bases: TGTGCCAGCAGGGGGGGACAGAGCTACGAGCAGTACTTC. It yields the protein CASRGGQSYEQYF.

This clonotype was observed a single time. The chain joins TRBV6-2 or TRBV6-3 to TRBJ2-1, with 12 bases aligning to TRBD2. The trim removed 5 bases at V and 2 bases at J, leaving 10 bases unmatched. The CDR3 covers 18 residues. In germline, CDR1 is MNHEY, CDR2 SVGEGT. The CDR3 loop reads CASSKRLAGVLTYNEQFF. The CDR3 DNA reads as TGTGCCAGCAGTAAACGACTAGCGGGAGTACTAACCTACAATGAGCAGTTCTTC.

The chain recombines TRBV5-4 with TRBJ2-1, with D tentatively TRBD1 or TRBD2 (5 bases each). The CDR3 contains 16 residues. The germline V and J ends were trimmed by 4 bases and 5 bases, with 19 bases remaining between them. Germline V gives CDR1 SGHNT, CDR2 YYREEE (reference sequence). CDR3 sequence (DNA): TGTGCCAGCAGCGGCGGATCAGGGAGAAGGGACAATGAGCAGTTCTTC. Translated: CASSGGSGRRDNEQFF.

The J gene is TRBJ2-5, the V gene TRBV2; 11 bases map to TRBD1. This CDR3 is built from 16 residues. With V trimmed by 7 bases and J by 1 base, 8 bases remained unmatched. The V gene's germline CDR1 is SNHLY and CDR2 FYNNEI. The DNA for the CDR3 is TGTGCCAGCAATCCTGGACAGGGGGCCTTCCAAGAGACCCAGTACTTC. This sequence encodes CASNPGQGAFQETQYF.

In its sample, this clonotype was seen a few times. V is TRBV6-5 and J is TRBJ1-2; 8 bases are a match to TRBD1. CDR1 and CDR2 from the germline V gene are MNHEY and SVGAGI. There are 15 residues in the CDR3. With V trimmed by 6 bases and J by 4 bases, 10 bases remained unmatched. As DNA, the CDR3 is TGTGCCAGCAGGTTATCCGGGACAGGTTCCTATGGCTACACCTTC. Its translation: CASRLSGTGSYGYTF.

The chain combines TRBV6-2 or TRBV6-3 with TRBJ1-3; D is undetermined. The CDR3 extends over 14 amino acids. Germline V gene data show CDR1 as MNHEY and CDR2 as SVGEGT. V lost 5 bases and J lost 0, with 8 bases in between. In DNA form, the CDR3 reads TGTGCCAGCAGTGACCCAACCTCTGGAAACACCATATATTTT. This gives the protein CASSDPTSGNTIYF.

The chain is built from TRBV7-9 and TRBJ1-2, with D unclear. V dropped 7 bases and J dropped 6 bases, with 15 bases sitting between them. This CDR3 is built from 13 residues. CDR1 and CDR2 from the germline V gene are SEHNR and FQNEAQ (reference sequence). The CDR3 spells CASTLLIGNGYTF. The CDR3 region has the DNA TGTGCCAGCACTCTTTTGATCGGAAATGGCTACACCTTC.

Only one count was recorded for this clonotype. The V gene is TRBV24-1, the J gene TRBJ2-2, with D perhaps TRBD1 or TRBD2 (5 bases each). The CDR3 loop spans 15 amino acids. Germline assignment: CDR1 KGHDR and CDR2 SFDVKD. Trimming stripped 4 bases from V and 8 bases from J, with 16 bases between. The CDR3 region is CATSDRWDGMGELFF. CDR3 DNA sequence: TGTGCCACCAGTGACCGCTGGGACGGAATGGGGGAGCTGTTTTTT.

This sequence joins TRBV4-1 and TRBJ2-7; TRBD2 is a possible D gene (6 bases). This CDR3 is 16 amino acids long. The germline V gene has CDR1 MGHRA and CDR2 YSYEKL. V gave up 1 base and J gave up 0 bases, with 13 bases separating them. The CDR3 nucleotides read TGCGCCAGCAGCCAAGCCTCGGCGGGACCCTCCTACGAGCAGTACTTC. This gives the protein CASSQASAGPSYEQYF.

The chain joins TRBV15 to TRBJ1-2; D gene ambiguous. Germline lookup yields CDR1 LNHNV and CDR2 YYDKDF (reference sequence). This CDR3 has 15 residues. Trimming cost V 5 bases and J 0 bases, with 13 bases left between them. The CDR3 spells CATSFLVQSNYGYTF. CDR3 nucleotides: TGTGCCACCAGCTTCCTGGTCCAGTCTAACTATGGCTACACCTTC.

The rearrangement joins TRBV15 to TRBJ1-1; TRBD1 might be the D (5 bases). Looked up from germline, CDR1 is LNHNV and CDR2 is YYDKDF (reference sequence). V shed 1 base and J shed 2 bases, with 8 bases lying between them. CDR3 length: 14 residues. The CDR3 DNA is TGTGCCACCAGCAGAGTGACAGCTAACACTGAAGCTTTCTTT. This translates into CATSRVTANTEAFF.

The CDR3 region has the DNA TGTGCCAGCAGCTTGGGGGCGGCTAACGAGCAGTACTTC. It yields the protein CASSLGAANEQYF. The chain links TRBV5-6 to TRBJ2-7; D unclear. The CDR3 length is 13 residues. With 0 bases removed from V and 5 bases from J, the gap between germline ends came to 9 bases. Germline V CDR1 and CDR2: SGHDT, YYEEEE.

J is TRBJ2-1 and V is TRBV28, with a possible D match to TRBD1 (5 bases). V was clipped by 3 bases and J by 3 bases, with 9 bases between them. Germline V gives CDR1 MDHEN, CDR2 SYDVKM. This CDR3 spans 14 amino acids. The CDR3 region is CASSLTAYYNEQFF. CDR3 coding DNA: TGTGCCAGCAGTTTGACAGCTTACTACAATGAGCAGTTCTTC.

This chain's CDR3 is CASSTPVGGINEQFF. CDR3 coding DNA: TGTGCCAGCAGCACCCCTGTGGGGGGAATAAATGAGCAGTTCTTC. The rearrangement joins TRBV27 to TRBJ2-1; TRBD2 is a possible D gene (6 bases). The CDR3 is 15 amino acids. From germline, CDR1 is MNHEY and CDR2 SMNVEV (reference sequence). The germline V and J ends were trimmed by 6 bases and 7 bases, with 19 bases remaining between them.

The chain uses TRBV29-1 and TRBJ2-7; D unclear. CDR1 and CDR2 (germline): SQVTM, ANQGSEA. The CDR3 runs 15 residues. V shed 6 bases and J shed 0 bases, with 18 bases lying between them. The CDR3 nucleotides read TGCAGCGTCGAGGTCGGCAGGCGAAGCTCCTACGAGCAGTACTTC. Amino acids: CSVEVGRRSSYEQYF.

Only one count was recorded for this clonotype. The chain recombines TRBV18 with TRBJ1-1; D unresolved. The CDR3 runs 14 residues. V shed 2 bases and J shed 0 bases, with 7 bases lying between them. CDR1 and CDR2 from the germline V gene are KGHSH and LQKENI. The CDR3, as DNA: TGTGCCAGCTCACCAATTAAGATGAACACTGAAGCTTTCTTT. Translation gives CASSPIKMNTEAFF.

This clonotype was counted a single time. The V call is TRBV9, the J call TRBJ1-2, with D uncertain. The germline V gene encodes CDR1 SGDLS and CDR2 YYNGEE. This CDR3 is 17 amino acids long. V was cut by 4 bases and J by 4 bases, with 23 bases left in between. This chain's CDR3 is CASSPAGIFNAGYGYTF. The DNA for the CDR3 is TGTGCCAGCAGCCCGGCCGGGATCTTCAACGCCGGCTATGGCTACACCTTC.

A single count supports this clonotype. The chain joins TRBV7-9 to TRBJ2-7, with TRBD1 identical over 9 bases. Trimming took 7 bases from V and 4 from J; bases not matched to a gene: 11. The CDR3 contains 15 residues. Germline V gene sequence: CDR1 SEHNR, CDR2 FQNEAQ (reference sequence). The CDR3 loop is CASIWSGTGPYEQYF. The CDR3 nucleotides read TGTGCCAGCATCTGGAGCGGGACAGGGCCGTACGAGCAGTACTTC.

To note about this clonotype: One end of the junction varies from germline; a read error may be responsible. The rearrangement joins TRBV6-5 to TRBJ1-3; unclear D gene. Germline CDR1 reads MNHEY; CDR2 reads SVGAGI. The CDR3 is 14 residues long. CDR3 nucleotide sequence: TGTGCCAGCAGTTATGGGATCTCTGGAAACACCACATATTTT. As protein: CASSYGISGNTTYF.